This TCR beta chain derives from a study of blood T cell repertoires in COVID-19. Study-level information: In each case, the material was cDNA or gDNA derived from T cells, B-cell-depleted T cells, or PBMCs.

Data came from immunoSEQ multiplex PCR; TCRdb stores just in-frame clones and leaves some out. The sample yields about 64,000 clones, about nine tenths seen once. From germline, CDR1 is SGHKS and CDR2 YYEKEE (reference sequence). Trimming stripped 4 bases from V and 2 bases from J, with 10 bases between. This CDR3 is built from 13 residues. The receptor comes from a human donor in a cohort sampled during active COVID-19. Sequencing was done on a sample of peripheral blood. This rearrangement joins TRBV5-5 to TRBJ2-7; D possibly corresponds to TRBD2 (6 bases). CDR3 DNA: TGTGCCAGCAGCGCGGGACCTACCTACGAGCAGTACTTC. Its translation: CASSAGPTYEQYF.